Each of the 25 T cell receptor beta chains below was sequenced from the same sample in a study of blood T cell repertoires in COVID-19. Method: immunoSEQ multiplex PCR; TCRdb's copy keeps in-frame clones and lacks some. The sample yields about 100,000 clones, roughly 79% seen once. Sequenced input: peripheral blood. All receptors derive from a human donor in a cohort sampled during active COVID-19.

The genes are TRBV5-4 and TRBJ2-1; no clear D gene. This CDR3 region has 15 residues. The germline gives CDR1 SGHNT, CDR2 YYREEE (reference sequence). Trimming removed 2 bases at V and 5 bases at J, with 14 bases between. CDR3 nucleotides: TGTGCCAGCAGCTTACGGAGCGCATCCAACAATGAGCAGTTCTTC. Encoded protein: CASSLRSASNNEQFF.

This clone has more than one count but fewer than ten. The rearrangement uses TRBV28 and TRBJ2-5; possible D gene TRBD2, 7 bases. V lost 6 bases to trimming and J lost 7 bases, with 24 bases between them. Germline V gene data show CDR1 as MDHEN and CDR2 as SYDVKM. This CDR3 has 16 amino acids. The DNA of the CDR3 is TGTGCCAGCAGCCCTACGGGGGGCTCCCTCCAACGGACCCAGTACTTC. Protein product: CASSPTGGSLQRTQYF.

This clone was observed a single time. V is TRBV10-3 and J is TRBJ1-1; D is ambiguous. CDR1 and CDR2 from the germline V gene are ENHRY and SYGVKD. This CDR3 comprises 13 residues. V lost 3 bases, J lost 10 bases, and 15 bases lay in between. The CDR3 region has the DNA TGTGCCATCAGTGACTCGGGGAGTGGCGGAGCTTTCTTT. This codes for CAISDSGSGGAFF.

The gene calls are TRBV18 and TRBJ2-2; the D is unclear. The CDR3 has 15 residues. Germline V gene data show CDR1 as KGHSH and CDR2 as LQKENI. V was cut by 3 bases and J by 0 bases, with 8 bases left in between. CDR3 sequence: CASSPELTNTGELFF. The CDR3 DNA reads TGTGCCAGCTCACCCGAGTTGACGAACACCGGGGAGCTGTTTTTT.

The chain combines TRBV11-2 with TRBJ1-2, with TRBD1 identical over 8 bases. The ends lost 0 bases at V and 4 bases at J; junction bases unmatched: 4. Germline CDR1 is SGHAT and CDR2 is FQNNGV. CDR3 length: 15 residues. In DNA form, the CDR3 reads TGTGCCAGCAGCTTAGAACCCACAGGGGGCTATGGCTACACCTTC. This codes for CASSLEPTGGYGYTF.

The rearrangement links TRBV28 to TRBJ1-6, with D unresolved. V lost 5 bases, J lost 7 bases, and 6 bases lay in between. This CDR3 comprises 12 residues. Per germline, CDR1 MDHEN and CDR2 SYDVKM. For the CDR3, the DNA is TGTGCCAGCAGTCAAAAAAATTCACCCCTCCACTTT. It specifies CASSQKNSPLHF.

This chain joins TRBV25-1 and TRBJ1-1, with D unclear. Germline assignment: CDR1 MGHDK and CDR2 SYGVNS. V lost 8 bases, J lost 3 bases, and 13 bases lay in between. CDR3 length equals 13 residues. Written as DNA, the CDR3 is TGTGCCAGCCGTGGGCAGGAATACACTGAAGCTTTCTTT. The encoded protein is CASRGQEYTEAFF. The variable domain in full, with the rest retrieved from reference TRBV25-1 and TRBJ1-1, is EADIYQTPRYLVIGTGKKITLECSQTMGHDKMYWYQQDPGMELHLIHYSYGVNSTEKGDLSSESTVSRIRTEHFPLTLESARPSHTSQYLCASRGQEYTEAFFGQGTRLTVV.

In this sample, this clone turned up a few times. J is TRBJ2-7 and V is TRBV29-1; TRBD1 agrees at 8 bases. Trimming removed 1 base from V and 5 bases from J; junction bases left unmatched: 7. The CDR3 is 14 residues long. The germline V gene has CDR1 SQVTM and CDR2 ANQGSEA. CDR3 coding DNA: TGCAGCGTTGAAGGCCTAGGGACAGGCAACGAGCAGTACTTC. It is translated as CSVEGLGTGNEQYF.

The rearrangement links TRBV19 to TRBJ2-1, with no clear D. This CDR3 comprises 16 residues. The germline V gene has CDR1 LNHDA and CDR2 SQIVND (reference sequence). Between the trimmed V and J ends, which lost 2 bases and 6 bases, there was a span of 17 bases. CDR3 sequence reads: CASSILPYPTPNEQFF. The CDR3 DNA follows: TGTGCCAGTAGTATATTACCCTACCCTACCCCCAATGAGCAGTTCTTC.

The V call is TRBV6-5, the J call TRBJ1-2, with D possibly being TRBD1 (6 bases). CDR1 and CDR2 from the germline V gene are MNHEY and SVGAGI. The V end lost 8 bases, the J end lost 3 bases, and 13 bases lay between the germline ends. This CDR3 has 13 residues. Here the CDR3 reads CASGLTGYYGYTF. CDR3 nucleotide sequence: TGTGCCAGCGGCCTTACAGGGTACTATGGCTACACCTTC.

CDR3 bases: TGTGCCAGCAGCTTAGCGCAGGGTGGGGGGCAAGAGACCCAGTACTTC. This gives the protein CASSLAQGGGQETQYF. The chain links TRBV7-2 to TRBJ2-5; weak D call: TRBD2 (6 bases). CDR1 is SGHTA, CDR2 FQGNSA, per germline. The CDR3 covers 16 residues. Trimming stripped 0 bases from V and 2 bases from J, with 13 bases between.

The chain is built from TRBV5-1 and TRBJ2-1; no clear D. V gave up 7 bases and J gave up 6 bases, with 14 bases separating them. The CDR3 length is 13 residues. Per the germline V gene, CDR1 is SGHRS and CDR2 is YFSETQ. This CDR3 is CASGRGNRNEQFF. Here the CDR3 DNA reads TGCGCCAGCGGAAGAGGTAATCGCAATGAGCAGTTCTTC. The full variable domain, in which reference TRBV5-1 and TRBJ2-1 provide the parts outside the CDR3, is KAGVTQTPRYLIKTRGQQVTLSCSPISGHRSVSWYQQTPGQGLQFLFEYFSETQRNKGNFPGRFSGRQFSNSRSEMNVSTLELGDSALYLCASGRGNRNEQFFGPGTRLTVL.

The CDR3 coding sequence is TGTGCCAGCAGTTTTACGCCCTACGTCCCGGGACAAATGCTAGAGACCCAGTACTTC. Its protein is CASSFTPYVPGQMLETQYF. The rearrangement joins TRBV27 to TRBJ2-5; D is possibly TRBD1 (6 bases). CDR3 length equals 19 residues. V lost 3 bases, J lost 4 bases, and 27 bases lay in between. The germline V gene has CDR1 MNHEY and CDR2 SMNVEV (reference sequence).

V usage is TRBV5-8 and J usage is TRBJ1-6; TRBD1 agrees at 7 bases. CDR1 and CDR2 from the germline V gene are SGHTS and YDEGEE. Unmatched junction bases numbered 6, after V lost 4 bases and J lost 8 bases. This CDR3 spans 14 amino acids. The CDR3 loop reads CASSRRQGDSPLHF. The CDR3 DNA reads TGTGCCAGCAGCCGGAGACAGGGTGATTCACCCCTCCACTTT.

The chain employs TRBV25-1 and TRBJ1-2, with D possibly TRBD1 on 5 matching bases. CDR1 MGHDK and CDR2 SYGVNS come from the germline V gene. Trimming left V 5 bases short and J 9 bases short, with 13 bases between. This CDR3 contains 12 residues. The CDR3 sequence: CASSNRGRSYTF. CDR3 nucleotide sequence: TGTGCCAGCAGTAATCGGGGGAGAAGCTACACCTTC.

This clone appeared a single time. V is TRBV28 and J is TRBJ1-5; 10 positions agree with TRBD1. The J segment lost 6 bases and the V segment lost 0 bases, leaving 5 bases of the junction unmatched. CDR1 MDHEN and CDR2 SYDVKM come from the germline V gene. The CDR3 runs to 16 residues. DNA for the CDR3: TGTGCCAGCAGTTTATGGGGGACAGGGGTCAGTCAGCCCCAGCATTTT. This gives the protein CASSLWGTGVSQPQHF.

The chain couples TRBV2 to TRBJ1-1; D possibly corresponds to TRBD1 (6 bases). Germline CDR1 and CDR2: SNHLY and FYNNEI. With 5 bases removed from V and 2 bases from J, the gap between germline ends came to 12 bases. The CDR3 is made up of 14 amino acids. CDR3 in DNA: TGTGCCAGCAGTTTACAGGGAACAAACACTGAAGCTTTCTTT. Translated: CASSLQGTNTEAFF.

This sequence joins TRBV19 and TRBJ1-1; TRBD1 is a possible D gene (6 bases). The germline gives CDR1 LNHDA, CDR2 SQIVND (reference sequence). The CDR3 sequence is 16 residues long. V lost 6 bases, J lost 1 base, and 18 bases lay in between. The CDR3 bases are TGTGCCAGTAGCCACCTAATGCAGGGGCGGAACACTGAAGCTTTCTTT. Amino acids: CASSHLMQGRNTEAFF.

This chain joins TRBV18 and TRBJ2-1; D is unclear. This CDR3 spans 15 amino acids. The germline CDR1 and CDR2 sequences are KGHSH and LQKENI. V lost 0 bases and J 3 bases, leaving 9 bases between the germline ends. The CDR3 bases are TGTGCCAGCTCACCACCGGCAAAGATCTACAATGAGCAGTTCTTC. This translates into CASSPPAKIYNEQFF.

The V gene is TRBV18, the J gene TRBJ1-2; D is possibly TRBD1 (6 bases). The V gene lost 3 bases and the J gene lost 0 bases, with 11 bases spanning the gap. CDR3 length: 15 amino acids. Germline assignment: CDR1 KGHSH and CDR2 LQKENI. CDR3 nucleotides: TGTGCCAGCTCACCGAGTACAGGGCCTAACTATGGCTACACCTTC. Its protein product is CASSPSTGPNYGYTF.

The chain has TRBV9 and TRBJ2-1; 9 bases fit TRBD2. The CDR3 contains 13 residues. Germline V gene data show CDR1 as SGDLS and CDR2 as YYNGEE. J gave up 5 bases and V 6 bases, and 3 bases lay outside the gene matches. The CDR3 nucleotides read TGTGCCAGCAAGAGACTAGCGGACAATGAGCAGTTCTTC. Translating it yields CASKRLADNEQFF.

This chain connects TRBV6-5 to TRBJ1-1; no reliable D call. CDR3 length equals 14 residues. V was cut by 6 bases and J by 1 base, with 12 bases left in between. CDR1 is MNHEY, CDR2 SVGAGI, per germline. CDR3 protein: CASSNSRQNTEAFF. The CDR3 DNA is TGTGCCAGCAGCAACAGCAGGCAGAACACTGAAGCTTTCTTT.

The chain is built from TRBV28 and TRBJ2-4, with D maybe TRBD2 (5 bases). This CDR3 is 16 amino acids long. Trimming pared 3 bases from V and 0 bases from J, leaving 12 bases between. The germline gives CDR1 MDHEN, CDR2 SYDVKM. The CDR3 loop is CASSLSGRIAKNIQYF. The CDR3 bases are TGTGCCAGCAGTTTGAGCGGACGAATAGCCAAAAACATTCAGTACTTC.

V usage is TRBV28 and J usage is TRBJ2-2; D perhaps matches TRBD2 (7 bases). The CDR3 loop spans 15 amino acids. Deletions cut 8 bases from V and 1 base from J, with 14 bases between. Germline values: CDR1 MDHEN, CDR2 SYDVKM. CDR3 residues: CASVGGTMNTGELFF. The CDR3 DNA reads as TGTGCCAGCGTGGGAGGGACAATGAACACCGGGGAGCTGTTTTTT.

Here the CDR3 DNA reads TGTGCCAGCAGCTTAGTGGGACAGGGATTCTTTCAGCCCCAGCATTTT. Protein sequence: CASSLVGQGFFQPQHF. The chain is built from TRBV7-2 and TRBJ1-5, with TRBD1 matching 9 bases. Germline CDR1 SGHTA, CDR2 FQGNSA. V lost 1 base, J lost 6 bases, and 7 bases stayed unmatched. CDR3 length: 16 residues.